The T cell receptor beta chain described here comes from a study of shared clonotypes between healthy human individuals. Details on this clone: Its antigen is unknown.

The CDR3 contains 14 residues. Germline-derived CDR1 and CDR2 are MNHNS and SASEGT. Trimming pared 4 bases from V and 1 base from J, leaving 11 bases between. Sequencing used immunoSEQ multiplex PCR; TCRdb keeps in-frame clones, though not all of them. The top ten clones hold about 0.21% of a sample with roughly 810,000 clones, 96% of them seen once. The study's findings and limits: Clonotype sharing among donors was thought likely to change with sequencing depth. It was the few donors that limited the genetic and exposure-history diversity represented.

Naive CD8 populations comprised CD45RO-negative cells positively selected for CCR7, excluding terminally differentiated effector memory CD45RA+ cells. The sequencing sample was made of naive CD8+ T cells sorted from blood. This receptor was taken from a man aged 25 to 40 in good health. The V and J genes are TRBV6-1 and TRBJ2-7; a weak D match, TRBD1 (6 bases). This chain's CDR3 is CASSAATGSYEQYF. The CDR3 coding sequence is TGTGCCAGCAGTGCGGCGACAGGATCCTACGAGCAGTACTTC.